Shown below are 23 T cell receptor beta chains from a single sample sequenced in a study of blood T cell repertoires in COVID-19. Some clones are missing from TCRdb's copy, which holds only in-frame ones; the method was immunoSEQ multiplex PCR. This table holds about 120,000 clones, roughly 80% found once. Sequenced sample: peripheral blood. Receptor source: a man in his fifties with acute or convalescent COVID-19.

The chain is built from TRBV7-9 and TRBJ2-2; tentatively, D is TRBD2 (6 bases). The CDR3 extends over 14 amino acids. Germline V lookup: CDR1 SEHNR, CDR2 FQNEAQ (reference sequence). V shed 1 base and J shed 5 bases, with 8 bases lying between them. DNA of the CDR3: TGTGCCAGCAGCTTAGAAGGACTAACCGGGGAGCTGTTTTTT. This codes for CASSLEGLTGELFF.

The genes are TRBV30 and TRBJ1-5; TRBD1 agrees at 7 bases. Germline trimming cut 3 bases from V and 2 bases from J; bases unmatched to any gene: 1. CDR1 is GTSNPN and CDR2 is SVGIG in the germline V gene (reference sequence). CDR3 length: 13 amino acids. The CDR3 DNA reads as TGTGCCTGGAGCACAGGGGGCAATCAGCCCCAGCATTTT. Translated, it gives CAWSTGGNQPQHF.

The chain employs TRBV30 and TRBJ1-2; tentatively, D is TRBD1 (5 bases). V lost 4 bases and J 6 bases, leaving 6 bases between the germline ends. The V gene's germline CDR1 is GTSNPN and CDR2 SVGIG (reference sequence). The CDR3 is 10 residues long. Written as DNA, the CDR3 is TGTGCCTGGATAGGGGATGGCTACACCTTC. Translating gives CAWIGDGYTF.

A single count supports this clone. CDR3 bases: TGTGCCTGGAGCGTAGCGGTCGAGCAGTTCTTC. It encodes CAWSVAVEQFF. J is TRBJ2-1 and V is TRBV30, with D possibly being TRBD2 (6 bases). Germline lookup yields CDR1 GTSNPN and CDR2 SVGIG (reference sequence). V gave up 3 bases and J gave up 10 bases, with 10 bases separating them. The CDR3 sequence is 11 residues long.

V usage is TRBV5-1 and J usage is TRBJ2-4; 12 bases match TRBD2. Germline lookup yields CDR1 SGHRS and CDR2 YFSETQ. Trimming cost V 0 bases and J 0 bases; bases outside gene matches: 13. The CDR3 extends over 21 amino acids. CDR3: CASSLGLAGAPINLAKNIQYF. The CDR3 DNA reads TGCGCCAGCAGCTTGGGACTAGCGGGGGCCCCCATTAATCTAGCCAAAAACATTCAGTACTTC.

The rearrangement links TRBV5-1 to TRBJ2-4; D may be TRBD2 (6 bases). The length of the CDR3 is 22 residues. Germline V lookup: CDR1 SGHRS, CDR2 YFSETQ. V was cut by 0 bases and J by 8 bases, with 36 bases left in between. The CDR3 here is CASSLVGRWGEYAEGPRDIQYF. The DNA for the CDR3 is TGCGCCAGCAGCTTGGTAGGGCGTTGGGGGGAGTACGCCGAAGGCCCCCGGGACATTCAGTACTTC.

V gene TRBV7-3 combines with J gene TRBJ2-7, with no clear D. This CDR3 has 14 amino acids. V gave up 2 bases and J gave up 0 bases, with 8 bases separating them. CDR1 and CDR2 (germline): SGHTA, FQGTGA. This chain's CDR3 is CASSLFPGSYEQYF. CDR3 nucleotide sequence: TGTGCCAGCAGCTTATTCCCGGGCTCCTACGAGCAGTACTTC.

The sample holds a few counts of this clone. The CDR3 loop reads CASSLRTLGWGTQYF. CDR3 sequence (DNA): TGTGCCAGCAGCCTGAGGACACTGGGTTGGGGTACGCAGTATTTT. This chain connects TRBV3-1 (or the pseudogene TRBV3-2) to TRBJ2-3, with D tentatively TRBD1 (5 bases). Germline-derived CDR1 and CDR2 are LGHDT and YNNKEL (reference sequence). The V and J ends lost 4 bases and 8 bases respectively, with 19 bases between them. The CDR3 has 15 amino acids.

Notes on this clone: Different DNA sequences within this sample yield the same CDR3. This chain links TRBV5-1 with TRBJ1-2; TRBD1 matches at 10 bases. Trimming at V came to 4 bases and at J to 3 bases, leaving 6 bases not matched to a gene. The CDR3 spans 15 residues. Germline CDR1 and CDR2: SGHRS and YFSETQ. CDR3 sequence (DNA): TGCGCCAGCAGCCTACGACAGGGGGCTGACTATGGCTACACCTTC. Residues: CASSLRQGADYGYTF.

This chain joins TRBV6-5 and TRBJ2-1; tentative D call: TRBD2 (5 bases). Trimming shortened V by 6 bases and J by 4 bases, and 10 bases separated the two germline ends. The CDR3 is made up of 13 amino acids. CDR1 and CDR2 from the germline V gene are MNHEY and SVGAGI. CDR3 sequence: CASRIGLYNEQFF. DNA for the CDR3: TGTGCCAGCAGGATTGGACTGTACAATGAGCAGTTCTTC.

The chain has TRBV9 and TRBJ2-1, with 8 bases aligning to TRBD2. The CDR3 covers 15 residues. V lost 0 bases and J lost 9; bases outside the gene matches: 8. The germline CDR1 and CDR2 sequences are SGDLS and YYNGEE. The CDR3 nucleotides are TGTGCCAGCAGCGTAGCAACGGGGGGGCCCCTTGAGCAGTTCTTC. Its protein product is CASSVATGGPLEQFF.

This chain links TRBV28 with TRBJ1-2; D is unresolved. The CDR3 covers 12 residues. Per germline, CDR1 MDHEN and CDR2 SYDVKM. V was trimmed by 6 bases and J by 2 bases, leaving 7 bases between them. The CDR3 nucleotides are TGTGCCAGCAGGCGGGCGAACTATGGCTACACCTTC. Protein: CASRRANYGYTF.

This rearrangement joins TRBV30 to TRBJ1-6; D gene ambiguous. The length of the CDR3 is 13 residues. Deletions cut 0 bases from V and 10 bases from J, with 10 bases between. CDR1 is GTSNPN, CDR2 SVGIG, per germline (reference sequence). The CDR3 spells CAWSVQVGSPLHF. In DNA form, the CDR3 reads TGTGCCTGGAGTGTGCAGGTTGGATCACCCCTCCACTTT. Full variable domain (remainder filled in from reference TRBV30 and TRBJ1-6): SQTIHQWPATLVQPVGSPLSLECTVEGTSNPNLYWYRQAAGRGLQLLFYSVGIGQISSEVPQNLSASRPQDRQFILSSKKLLLSDSGFYLCAWSVQVGSPLHFGNGTRLTVT.

The rearrangement uses TRBV18 and TRBJ1-2, with D maybe TRBD1 (6 bases). V lost 3 bases and J lost 6, with 8 bases in between. Germline V CDR1 and CDR2: KGHSH, LQKENI. This CDR3 is built from 12 residues. The CDR3 reads CASSPTGNGYTF. CDR3 nucleotide sequence: TGTGCCAGCTCACCCACAGGGAATGGCTACACCTTC.

V gene TRBV6-5 combines with J gene TRBJ1-2, with D maybe TRBD1 (6 bases). V dropped 6 bases and J dropped 4 bases, with 15 bases sitting between them. CDR1 is MNHEY, CDR2 SVGAGI, per germline. The CDR3 is 14 amino acids. CDR3 DNA sequence: TGTGCCAGCAGAGCGGGGGCTAGTGGCTATGGCTACACCTTC. Protein sequence: CASRAGASGYGYTF.

This chain connects TRBV5-4 to TRBJ2-2; 8 bases are a match to TRBD1. V dropped 1 base and J dropped 2; count of bases not matched to a gene: 4. This CDR3 has 16 residues. Germline CDR1 SGHNT, CDR2 YYREEE (reference sequence). The CDR3 sequence is CASSLWTGINTGELFF. In nucleotides, the CDR3 is TGTGCCAGCAGCTTGTGGACAGGGATAAACACCGGGGAGCTGTTTTTT.

The chain is built from TRBV30 and TRBJ2-5; D remains ambiguous. Trimming removed 0 bases from V and 5 bases from J, with 10 bases in between. This CDR3 comprises 13 residues. Germline values: CDR1 GTSNPN, CDR2 SVGIG (reference sequence). The CDR3 region has the DNA TGTGCCTGGAGTGTACTATCCTCGGAGACCCAGTACTTC. Protein product: CAWSVLSSETQYF.

The V call is TRBV6-5, the J call TRBJ1-2, with D maybe TRBD1 (5 bases). V lost 6 bases and J 10 bases, leaving 9 bases between the germline ends. Germline CDR1 reads MNHEY; CDR2 reads SVGAGI. The CDR3 has 10 residues. The CDR3 DNA follows: TGTGCCAGCAGGCTGACAGCCTACACCTTC. As protein: CASRLTAYTF.

The chain joins TRBV5-1 to TRBJ1-2, with D possibly being TRBD1 (6 bases). Trimming removed 2 bases from V and 7 bases from J, with 12 bases in between. This CDR3 comprises 13 residues. Germline V CDR1 and CDR2: SGHRS, YFSETQ. The CDR3 DNA is TGCGCCAGCAGCTTAAACAGGGACGGTGGCTACACCTTC. Protein sequence: CASSLNRDGGYTF.

The J gene is TRBJ1-2, the V gene TRBV5-1; 11 bases are shared with TRBD1. Per the germline V gene, CDR1 is SGHRS and CDR2 is YFSETQ. The CDR3 contains 15 residues. With V trimmed by 4 bases and J by 7 bases, 9 bases remained unmatched. The CDR3 here is CASSPRTGGNFGYTF. DNA of the CDR3: TGCGCCAGCAGCCCACGGACAGGGGGCAATTTTGGCTACACCTTC.

This clone was observed once. This rearrangement joins TRBV19 to TRBJ1-1; tentative D call: TRBD1 (5 bases). Trimming removed 5 bases at V and 5 bases at J, with 15 bases between. The germline CDR1 and CDR2 sequences are LNHDA and SQIVND (reference sequence). This CDR3 has 14 residues. The CDR3 loop reads CASSFGQGSTEAFF. The CDR3 DNA follows: TGTGCCAGTAGTTTTGGGCAGGGTTCGACTGAAGCTTTCTTT.

The rearrangement joins TRBV2 to TRBJ2-1, with a weak D call TRBD2 (7 bases). The germline V and J ends were trimmed by 6 bases and 7 bases, with 22 bases remaining between them. Looked up from germline, CDR1 is SNHLY and CDR2 is FYNNEI. The CDR3 runs to 16 residues. Here the CDR3 DNA reads TGTGCCAGCAGCCAGAGTTGGGGGGGCCTGGGGAATGAGCAGTTCTTC. Translated, it gives CASSQSWGGLGNEQFF.

The V gene is TRBV2, the J gene TRBJ2-7; TRBD1 matches at 7 bases. V lost 6 bases, J lost 1 base, and 6 bases stayed unmatched. The CDR3 consists of 14 residues. CDR1 is SNHLY, CDR2 FYNNEI, per germline. CDR3 in DNA: TGTGCCAGCAGCCGGGACAGTCTATCCTACGAGCAGTACGTC. This translates into CASSRDSLSYEQYV.